This T cell receptor beta chain appears in the sequencing data of a study of blood T cell repertoires in COVID-19. The V gene end was trimmed by 5 bases and the J gene end by 8 bases; junction bases not matched to a gene: 14. The length of the CDR3 is 16 residues. Per germline, CDR1 SGHVS and CDR2 FQNEAQ. Clones were sequenced by immunoSEQ multiplex PCR, and TCRdb holds only the in-frame ones, with some missing. The sample holds around 200,000 clones, 85% seen once. The specimen sequenced was PBMCs or T cells enriched from blood (not recorded which). The TCR comes from a man aged 35 to 55 who had recovered from COVID-19. The rearrangement uses TRBV7-8 and TRBJ2-1; 8 nucleotides match TRBD2. The CDR3 reads CASSRQPGTRSDEQFF. The CDR3, as DNA: TGTGCCAGCAGCCGACAACCCGGGACTAGGAGTGATGAGCAGTTCTTC.